This T cell receptor beta chain was sequenced during a study of Ad26.COV2.S vaccination and SARS-CoV-2 variants. V was clipped by 6 bases and J by 4 bases; unmatched bases: 4. The CDR3 is 15 residues long. Germline V CDR1 and CDR2: WSHSY, SAAADI. The treatment denotes: roughly 20 received Ad26.COV2.S at low or high dose, single or two shots; about 5 received placebo; per-sample allocation not given. The investigators took samples on day 63 after the first vaccine or placebo injection. Produced via immunoSEQ multiplex PCR; TCRdb's table is partial and in-frame only. The sample has 380,000 or so clones, 83% seen once.

The sequence was obtained from a person aged 18-60 years who received the Ad26.COV2.S COVID-19 vaccine or a placebo. The sample here was peripheral blood, taken in a trial of Ad26.COV2.S vaccine versus placebo. The rearrangement links TRBV10-2 to TRBJ2-1; 12 positions agree with TRBD2. CDR3 loop: CASRQTSGGYNEQFF. In DNA form, the CDR3 reads TGCGCCAGCAGGCAGACTAGCGGGGGATACAATGAGCAGTTCTTC.